This entry lists 5 T cell receptor beta chains sequenced from one sample in a study of T-cell reconstitution after alpha-beta-depleted transplantation in children. The TCRbeta library was prepared with unique molecular identifiers. MiXCR, applied by TCRdb to the PCR reads, yields one record per CDR3 protein. The sample lists 700,000 to 950,000 distinct CDR3 sequences, 16% occurring once. The sample in question was PBMCs, mostly from graft donor cells, obtained 360 days after TCRalphabeta/CD19-depleted stem cell transplant. Receptor source: a male patient between 5 and 17 years old who had a stem cell transplant for acute lymphoblastic leukemia, so the T cells may come from the graft donor.

The rearrangement joins TRBV18 to TRBJ2-7; TRBD1 matches at 9 bases. V lost 4 bases, J lost 3 bases, and 13 bases stayed unmatched. The CDR3 runs to 17 residues. Germline V lookup: CDR1 KGHSH, CDR2 LQKENI. CDR3 coding DNA: TGTGCCAGCTCACTTAGGACCACAGGGGGCGGACACTACGAGCAGTACTTC. Translated, it gives CASSLRTTGGGHYEQYF.

The chain carries TRBV12-3 or TRBV12-4 and TRBJ2-7; 9 bases are a match to TRBD1. This CDR3 region has 16 residues. The junction had 12 bases not matched to a gene; V was cut back by 4 bases and J by 5 bases. CDR3 DNA sequence: TGTGCCAGCAGTTCCAGTCCGGGGACAGGGTCCAACGAGCAGTACTTC. Its protein is CASSSSPGTGSNEQYF.

This sequence joins TRBV7-3 and TRBJ2-3; TRBD2 matches at 7 bases. CDR3 size: 17 residues. Germline values: CDR1 SGHTA, CDR2 FQGTGA. V dropped 1 base and J dropped 1; count of bases not matched to a gene: 8. The chain's CDR3 is CASSLMWGRAGTDTQYF. DNA for the CDR3: TGTGCCAGCAGCTTAATGTGGGGGAGGGCCGGCACAGATACGCAGTATTTT.

Only a few counts were recorded for this clonotype. The chain couples TRBV24-1 to TRBJ2-4; a weak D match, TRBD1 (6 bases). Germline CDR1 KGHDR, CDR2 SFDVKD. With 4 bases removed from V and 0 bases from J, the gap between germline ends came to 9 bases. The length of the CDR3 is 15 residues. The CDR3 region is CATSDPQGAKNIQYF. In DNA form, the CDR3 reads TGTGCCACCAGTGACCCACAGGGAGCCAAAAACATTCAGTACTTC.

This clonotype appeared a few times. This chain connects TRBV29-1 to TRBJ2-3, with 8 positions matching TRBD1. CDR1 is SQVTM, CDR2 ANQGSEA, per germline. This CDR3 region has 13 residues. The CDR3 region is CTSRQGNTDTQYF. The CDR3, as DNA: TGCACCTCCAGACAGGGGAATACAGATACGCAGTATTTT.